This note documents a single T cell receptor beta chain sequence. The sample belongs to a study of T cell changes during pregnancy in multiple sclerosis. This CDR3 has 16 amino acids. The V segment lost 2 bases and the J segment 9 bases; nucleotides outside the gene matches: 10. In germline, CDR1 is PRHDT, CDR2 FYEKMQ (reference sequence). Sequencing was performed with immunoSEQ multiplex PCR; in TCRdb, only in-frame clones are kept and a portion is missing. Here the sample spans tens of thousands of clones, about 92% being singletons. This specimen consisted of CD4+ T cells from peripheral blood mononuclear cells, obtained before pregnancy. The origin of this receptor is a female donor with multiple sclerosis, enrolled in a pregnancy study. The chain links TRBV13 to TRBJ2-1; TRBD1 agrees at 10 bases. The CDR3 DNA reads as TGTGCCAGCAGCTTAAATGACAGGGGGCGTCAGGGTGAGCAGTTCTTC. Its protein product is CASSLNDRGRQGEQFF. Combining the CDR3 with reference TRBV13 and TRBJ2-1 gives the whole variable domain AAGVIQSPRHLIKEKRETATLKCYPIPRHDTVYWYQQGPGQDPQFLISFYEKMQSDKGSIPDRFSAQQFSDYHSELNMSSLELGDSALYFCASSLNDRGRQGEQFFGPGTRLTVL.